This paragraph covers one T cell receptor beta chain sequence. This record comes from a study of cytomegalovirus exposure and HLA in healthy donors. Unmatched junction bases numbered 1, after V lost 3 bases and J lost 4 bases. Germline CDR1 reads KGHSH; CDR2 reads LQKENI. The length of the CDR3 is 15 residues. 13 Jbeta primers and 60 Vbeta primers were used for the PCR. The table came from immunoSEQ multiplex PCR; TCRdb's copy has only in-frame clones and leaves some out. In the table there are approximately 46,000 clones, around 68% of which are singletons. The clonotype was recovered from a man aged 25-40 years in good health and CMV-seronegative. The sequenced material came from PBMCs. This chain uses TRBV18 with TRBJ2-1, with 12 bases lining up with TRBD2. The CDR3 region has the DNA TGTGCCAGCTCACCTGGGACTAGCGGGTACAATGAGCAGTTCTTC. It yields the protein CASSPGTSGYNEQFF.